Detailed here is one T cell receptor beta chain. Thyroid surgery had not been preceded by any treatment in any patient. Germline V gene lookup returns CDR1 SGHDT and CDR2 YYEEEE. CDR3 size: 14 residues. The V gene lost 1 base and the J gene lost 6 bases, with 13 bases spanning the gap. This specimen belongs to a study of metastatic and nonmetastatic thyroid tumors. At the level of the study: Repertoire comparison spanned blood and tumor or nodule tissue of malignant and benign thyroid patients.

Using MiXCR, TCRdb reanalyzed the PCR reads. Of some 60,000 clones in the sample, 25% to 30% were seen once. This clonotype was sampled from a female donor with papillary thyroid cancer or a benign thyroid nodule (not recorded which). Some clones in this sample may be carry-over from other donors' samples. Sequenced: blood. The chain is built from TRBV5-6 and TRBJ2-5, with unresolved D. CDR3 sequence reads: CASSLSAPRKTQYF. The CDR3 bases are TGTGCCAGCAGCTTGTCGGCCCCACGGAAGACCCAGTACTTC.